The source of this T cell receptor (beta chain) is a study of Graves' ophthalmopathy and Graves' hyperthyroidism. As for the study in general: Samples of peripheral blood were obtained at initial diagnosis, prior to treatment of any kind.

Amplification from RNA transcripts yielded the TCR beta CDR3 regions. First-round RT-PCR with HTBI primers preceded a second-round multiplex PCR. MiXCR was run by TCRdb on the multiplex PCR reads, yielding one entry per CDR3 protein. The sample contains 200,000 to 300,000 distinct CDR3 sequences, 45% to 55% of which appear only once. Every ophthalmopathy donor presented moderate-to-severe activity, CAS ≥3, NOSPECS ≥4 and duration under 3 months. Uncontrolled infections, pregnancy, lactation or other autoimmune diseases led to patient exclusion. The source is an adult man with Graves' ophthalmopathy. Sequences were obtained from peripheral blood.

The DNA of the CDR3 is TGTGCCAGCAGCACAGCCCTGACAGGGCCGAAGACTAATGAAAAACTGTTTTTT. Amino acids: CASSTALTGPKTNEKLFF. The rearrangement uses TRBV28 and TRBJ1-4; 7 bases are a match to TRBD1. Germline CDR1 MDHEN, CDR2 SYDVKM. Trimming removed 6 bases from V and 2 bases from J; junction bases left unmatched: 15. The CDR3 is 18 amino acids.